This T cell receptor (beta chain) stems from a study of T-cell reconstitution after alpha-beta-depleted transplantation in children. Study-level points and caveats: Recipient T cells and thymic progenitors that survived were the source of the high TCRbeta diversity seen at day 60 in some patients. It was reported that alpha-beta T cells came from several hundred expanded graft clones (about two months after transplant).

The TCRbeta library incorporated unique molecular identifiers. MiXCR, applied by TCRdb to the PCR reads, yields one record per CDR3 protein. The sample records about 870,000 distinct CDR3 sequences, about 16% being singletons. The CDR3 loop spans 15 amino acids. Germline loops: CDR1 SGHRS, CDR2 YFSETQ. As regards this clonotype: Its antigen is not known. Germline is not matched at one junction end, which may reflect a read error.

Here the sequenced sample was PBMCs, mostly from graft donor cells, taken 360 days after TCRalphabeta/CD19-depleted stem cell transplant. The origin of this receptor is a male patient aged 5 to 17 who had a stem cell transplant for acute lymphoblastic leukemia, so the T cells may come from the graft donor. V is TRBV5-1 and J is TRBJ1-2; perhaps TRBD1 as D (5 bases). The CDR3 DNA is TGCGCCAGCGGCTTGGGGGTGAGTGCCTACTTTGGCTACACCTTC. Its translation is CASGLGVSAYFGYTF.